A selection of T cell receptor beta chains follows, all from one sample in a study of regulatory T cells in long-lasting Graves disease. In TCRdb, the multiplex PCR reads were re-called with MiXCR into one record per CDR3 protein. This sample has 600,000 to 800,000 distinct CDR3 sequences, with roughly 30% found just once. Sequenced material: peripheral blood mononuclear cells (PBMCs), taken when the disease was refractory, from a patient treated with antithyroid drugs. Receptor source: a female donor with Graves disease. Both conserved end residues are part of each CDR3. A D gene is named only where the DNA matches it firmly. Size tells how often a clone was seen (once, few, many) or the class of an expanded clone, and some rows leave it out.

>TRBD1|TRBJ2-7|-|TRBV27
TGTGCCAGCAGTGGACAGGGGGTTTGGGAGCAGTACTTC
CASSGQGVWEQYF
>-|TRBJ1-5|-|TRBV6-1
TGTGCCACCCGGAACAGCAATCAGCCCCAGCATTTT
CATRNSNQPQHF
>-|TRBJ1-5|few|TRBV30
TGTGCCTGGAGTGGGGGGACAAATCAGCCCCAGCATTTT
CAWSGGTNQPQHF
>TRBD1|TRBJ2-3|-|TRBV15
TGTGCCACCAGCACGGACAGGGGGCGTACAGATACGCAGTATTTT
CATSTDRGRTDTQYF
>-|TRBJ1-2|-|TRBV12-3/TRBV12-4
TGTGCCAGCAGTGCCCCCGGGGGCTACACCTTC
CASSAPGGYTF
>TRBD2|TRBJ2-7|many|TRBV5-1
TGTGCCAGCAGCGTAGGGACTAGCGGGAGCTACGAGCAGTACTTC
CASSVGTSGSYEQYF
>-|TRBJ1-1|-|TRBV24-1
TGTGCCACCCGCTCGTCTACTGAAGCTTTCTTT
CATRSSTEAFF
>-|TRBJ2-7|-|TRBV5-1
TGCGCCAGCAGCCCGGGGCAGAGGACGTCCTACGAGCAGTACTTC
CASSPGQRTSYEQYF
>TRBD1|TRBJ1-3|-|TRBV28
TGTGCCAGCAGTTTAAGACCCCCCGGGACAGGGGCCTCTGGAAACACCATATATTTT
CASSLRPPGTGASGNTIYF
>-|TRBJ1-1|-|TRBV6-2/TRBV6-3
TGTGCCAGCTCACTGGGCGGACCTCGGGACACTGAAGCTTTCTTT
CASSLGGPRDTEAFF
>-|TRBJ2-2|-|TRBV6-1
TGTGCCAGCAGTGAAGGGGGGGTGGCCGGGGAGCTGTTTTTT
CASSEGGVAGELFF
>TRBD1|TRBJ1-1|-|TRBV29-1
TGCAGCACCTACAGGGGGCGGGGGATGAACACTGAAGCTTTCTTT
CSTYRGRGMNTEAFF
>-|TRBJ1-2|-|TRBV7-2
TGTGCCAGCAGCCGCGTCCAGAACTATGGCCACACCTTC
CASSRVQNYGHTF
>-|TRBJ2-5|few|TRBV11-1
TGTGCCAGCAGATCCGCGAGCGGCGGGACCCAGTACTTC
CASRSASGGTQYF
>-|TRBJ1-1|many|TRBV2
TGTGCCAGCAGTGAACAGGGCACTGAAGCTTTCTTT
CASSEQGTEAFF
>TRBD1|TRBJ1-1|few|TRBV19
TGTGCCAGTAGTGTCGAGGACAGGGGTAACACTGAAGCTTTCTTT
CASSVEDRGNTEAFF
>-|TRBJ1-1|few|TRBV27
TGTGCCAGCAGTTTGGGGGCGCCCAACACTGAAGCTTTCTTT
CASSLGAPNTEAFF
>-|TRBJ1-5|-|TRBV12-3/TRBV12-4
TGTGCCAGCTACAATACAGGAGTTAGCAATCAGCCCCAGCATTTT
CASYNTGVSNQPQHF
>-|TRBJ1-1|-|TRBV28
TGTGCCAGCAGTTTAGTAGGCAGAGTAGCTTTCTTT
CASSLVGRVAFF
>-|TRBJ2-5|few|TRBV6-2/TRBV6-3
TGTGCCAGCACGGACGACGAGACCCAGTACTTC
CASTDDETQYF
>TRBD1|TRBJ2-1|-|TRBV5-1
TGCGCCAGCAGCACAGGACAGGGAGCTTCCTACAATGAGCAGTTCTTC
CASSTGQGASYNEQFF
>-|TRBJ2-4|few|TRBV10-3
TGTGCCATCAGTGACCAACAGGGAGCCAAAAACATTCAGTACTTC
CAISDQQGAKNIQYF
>-|TRBJ1-5|few|TRBV20-1
TGCAGTGCTCGAACCCGCCCCGGGACGGTTAGCAATCAGCCCCAGCATTTT
CSARTRPGTVSNQPQHF
>TRBD1|TRBJ2-3|-|TRBV20-1
TGCAGTGCTAGAGATCTCGTGACAGGGGGGCCCCCAGATACGCAGTATTTT
CSARDLVTGGPPDTQYF
>-|TRBJ1-1|few|TRBV18
TGTGCCAGCTCACCACAACAGGTGAACACTGAAGCTTTCTTT
CASSPQQVNTEAFF
>-|TRBJ2-7|-|TRBV6-9
TGTGCCAGCAGTTCCCACTGGACCTACGAGCAGTACTTC
CASSSHWTYEQYF
>-|TRBJ1-1|few|TRBV5-6
TGTGCCAGCAGCTATTCTTGGGAAACGATGAACACTGAAGCTTTCTTT
CASSYSWETMNTEAFF
>-|TRBJ2-4|-|TRBV20-1
TGCAGTGCTCTCCCTTGGGCGGAGGGGGGGAACATTCAGTACTTC
CSALPWAEGGNIQYF
>TRBD2|TRBJ2-7|few|TRBV5-1
TGCGCCAGCAGCTACGGGACTAGCGGGGACTACGAGCAGTACTTC
CASSYGTSGDYEQYF
>-|TRBJ1-2|few|TRBV18
TGTGCCAGCTCACTACATGCGGAACCCTATGGCTACACCTTC
CASSLHAEPYGYTF
>-|TRBJ1-1|-|TRBV20-1
TGCAGTGCTAGTGGGGGGACCTACTTCTTCTTT
CSASGGTYFFF
>-|TRBJ2-7|few|TRBV11-2
TGTGCCAGCAGCTTAGATGGGCGCGAGCAGTACTTC
CASSLDGREQYF
>-|TRBJ1-1|-|TRBV5-1
TGCGCCAGCAGCTTGGAAGGCAGTTACACTGAAGCTTTCTTT
CASSLEGSYTEAFF
>-|TRBJ1-5|-|TRBV12-3/TRBV12-4
TGTGCCAGCAGTTTTCAGGGCTATCAGCCCCAGCATTTT
CASSFQGYQPQHF
>TRBD2|TRBJ2-3|-|TRBV7-2
TGTGCCAGCAGCCTAGTAGCGGGAACAGATACGCAGTATTTT
CASSLVAGTDTQYF
>-|TRBJ1-2|few|TRBV11-2
TGTGCCAGCAGCTTAGGTTCTGCCATCTATGGCTACACCTTC
CASSLGSAIYGYTF
>-|TRBJ2-4|-|TRBV6-1
TGTGCCAGCAGTCCCTCCGGGACCCAGCCCAGCCTAGCCAAAAACATTCAGTACTTC
CASSPSGTQPSLAKNIQYF
>-|TRBJ1-2|-|TRBV5-1
TGCGCCAGCAGCTTGGGAATTCCGGGGGACACTAACTATGGCTACACCTTC
CASSLGIPGDTNYGYTF
>-|TRBJ1-6|-|TRBV28
TGTGCCAGCAGTCCAGAGGATTCACCCCTCCACTTT
CASSPEDSPLHF
>-|TRBJ1-4|-|TRBV5-5
TGTGCCAGCAGCGCTAACCTTTGGGTTAATGAAAAACTGTTTTTT
CASSANLWVNEKLFF
>-|TRBJ2-7|many|TRBV12-3/TRBV12-4
TGTGCCAGCAGTTTTCCGGGACCGAGCTACGAGCAGTACTTC
CASSFPGPSYEQYF
>-|TRBJ1-1|few|TRBV6-2/TRBV6-3
TGTGCCAGCAGTTACCCGGGGAGTGACACTGAAGCTTTCTTT
CASSYPGSDTEAFF
>-|TRBJ1-5|-|TRBV29-1
TGCAGCACACGGACCACCGGGGAATCCCAGCATTTT
CSTRTTGESQHF
>TRBD1|TRBJ2-5|once|TRBV5-1
TGCGCCAGCAGCTTAAAGGGGGCCCGGGAGACCCAGTACTTC
CASSLKGARETQYF
>-|TRBJ1-1|many|TRBV28
TGTGCCAGCAGCCCACAGGCGCGCGACACTGAAGCTTTCTTT
CASSPQARDTEAFF
>-|TRBJ2-5|few|TRBV20-1
TGCAGTGCTAGAAGACCAGAGACCCAGTACTTC
CSARRPETQYF
>-|TRBJ2-5|-|TRBV20-1
TGCAGTGCTCCCTCGGACTGGCAAGAGACCCAGTACTTC
CSAPSDWQETQYF
>-|TRBJ2-1|many|TRBV6-1
TGTGCCAGCAGGGACCCTGACTACAATGAGCAGTTCTTC
CASRDPDYNEQFF
>-|TRBJ2-7|many|TRBV6-2/TRBV6-3
TGTGCCAGCAGTGAGGGGGTAATCTACGAGCAGTACTTC
CASSEGVIYEQYF
>TRBD2|TRBJ2-7|once|TRBV20-1
TGCAGTGCTAGAGATCGGGTAGCGGGAGTCTACGAGCAGTACTTC
CSARDRVAGVYEQYF
>-|TRBJ1-2|many|TRBV28
TGTGCCAGCAGACCATCGGGGGTTTATGGCTACACCTTC
CASRPSGVYGYTF
>-|TRBJ2-7|many|TRBV6-5
TGTGCCAGCAGTTACGGGCAGGCCAACTACGAGCAGTACTTC
CASSYGQANYEQYF
>-|TRBJ1-1|many|TRBV28
TGTGCCAGCAGTTTAAGGAGACAGCTTTTGAACACTGAAGCTTTCTTT
CASSLRRQLLNTEAFF
>TRBD1|TRBJ1-2|-|TRBV7-9
TGTGCCAGCAGCTCGATCACCGGGACAGAAAATCCAGCTAACTATGGCTACACCTTC
CASSSITGTENPANYGYTF
>-|TRBJ1-2|-|TRBV12-3/TRBV12-4
TGTGCCAGCAGTTCCGTGACCTCAGGCCACCCTCTGTATGGCTACACCTTC
CASSSVTSGHPLYGYTF